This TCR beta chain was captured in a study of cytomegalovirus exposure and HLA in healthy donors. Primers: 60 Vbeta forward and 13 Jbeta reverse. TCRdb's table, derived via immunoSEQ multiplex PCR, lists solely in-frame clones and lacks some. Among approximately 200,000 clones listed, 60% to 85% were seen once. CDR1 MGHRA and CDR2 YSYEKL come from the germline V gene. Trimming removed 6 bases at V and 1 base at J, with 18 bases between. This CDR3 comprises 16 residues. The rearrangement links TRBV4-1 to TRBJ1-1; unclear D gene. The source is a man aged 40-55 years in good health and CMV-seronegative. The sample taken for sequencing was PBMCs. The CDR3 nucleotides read TGCGCCAGCAGATCAACAACGGGGTCGAGGAACACTGAAGCTTTCTTT. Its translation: CASRSTTGSRNTEAFF.